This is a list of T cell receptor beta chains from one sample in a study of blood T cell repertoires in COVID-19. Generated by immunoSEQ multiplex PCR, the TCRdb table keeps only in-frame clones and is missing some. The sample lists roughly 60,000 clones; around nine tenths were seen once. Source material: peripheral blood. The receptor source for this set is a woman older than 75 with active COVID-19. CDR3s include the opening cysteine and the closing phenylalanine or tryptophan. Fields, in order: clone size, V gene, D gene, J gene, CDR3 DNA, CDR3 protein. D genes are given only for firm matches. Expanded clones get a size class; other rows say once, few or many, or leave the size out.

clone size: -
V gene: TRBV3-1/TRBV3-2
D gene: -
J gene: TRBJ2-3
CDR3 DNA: TGTGCCAGCAGCCAACTCCGGGGAGCCACAGATACGCAGTATTTT
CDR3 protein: CASSQLRGATDTQYF

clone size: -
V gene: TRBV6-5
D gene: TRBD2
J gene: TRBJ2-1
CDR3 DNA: TGTGCCACCCGTAGGGGAGGGTCCGATGAGCAGTTCTTC
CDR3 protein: CATRRGGSDEQFF

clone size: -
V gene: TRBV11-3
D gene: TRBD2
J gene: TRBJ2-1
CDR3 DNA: TGTGCCAGCAGCCGGGGACTAGCAGAAGGCAATGAGCAGTTCTTC
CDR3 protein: CASSRGLAEGNEQFF

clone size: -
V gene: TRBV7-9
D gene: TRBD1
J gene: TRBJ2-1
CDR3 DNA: TGTGCCAGCAGCACCGAAAGGACAGGGGGCCGAGTCTTC
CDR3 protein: CASSTERTGGRVF

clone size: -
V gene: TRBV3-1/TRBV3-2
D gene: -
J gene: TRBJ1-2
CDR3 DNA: TGTGCCAGCAGCCAAGTGGGAGTCCATGGCTACACCTTC
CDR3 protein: CASSQVGVHGYTF

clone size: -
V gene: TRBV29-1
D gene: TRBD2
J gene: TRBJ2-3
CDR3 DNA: TGCAGCGTCGCACTAGCGCCGCTCACAGATACGCAGTATTTT
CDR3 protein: CSVALAPLTDTQYF

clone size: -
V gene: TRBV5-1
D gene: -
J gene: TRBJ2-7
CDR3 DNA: TGCGCCAGCAGCCCCAGCGGAAACTACGAGCAGTACTTC
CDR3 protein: CASSPSGNYEQYF

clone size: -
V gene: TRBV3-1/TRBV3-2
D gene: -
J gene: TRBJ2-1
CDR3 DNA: TGTGCCAGCAGCCACGACTCGGATGAGCAGTTCTTC
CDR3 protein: CASSHDSDEQFF

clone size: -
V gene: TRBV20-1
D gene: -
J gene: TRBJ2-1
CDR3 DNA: TGCAGTGCTAGTAACCTACTAACCTACAATGAGCAGTTCTTC
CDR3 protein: CSASNLLTYNEQFF

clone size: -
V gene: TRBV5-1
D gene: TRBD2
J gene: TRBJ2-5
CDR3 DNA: TGCGCCAGCAGCCGTGCGACTAGCGTAGCTGGAGAGACCCAGTACTTC
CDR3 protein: CASSRATSVAGETQYF

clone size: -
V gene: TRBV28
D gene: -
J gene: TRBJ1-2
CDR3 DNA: TGTGCCAGCAGTCCCGCTGGGGGGACGGGAAACTATGGCTACACCTTC
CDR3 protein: CASSPAGGTGNYGYTF

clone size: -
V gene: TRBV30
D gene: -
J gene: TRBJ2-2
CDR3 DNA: TGTGCCCAGGACATAGCGAACACCGGGGAGCTGTTTTTT
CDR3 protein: CAQDIANTGELFF

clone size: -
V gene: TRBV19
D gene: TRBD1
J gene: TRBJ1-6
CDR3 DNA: TGTGCCAGTAGTACCACGGGACAGGGGAACCCACCCCTCCACTTT
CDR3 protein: CASSTTGQGNPPLHF

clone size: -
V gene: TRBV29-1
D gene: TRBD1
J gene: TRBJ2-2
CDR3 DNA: TGCAGCGTCCGCTCCGGGACAGGGAACACCGGGGAGCTGTTTTTT
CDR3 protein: CSVRSGTGNTGELFF

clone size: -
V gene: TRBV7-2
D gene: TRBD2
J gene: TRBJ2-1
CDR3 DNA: TGTGCCAGCAGCTTTGCTAGCGGGAAGTCTGGGAATGAGCAGTTCTTC
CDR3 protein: CASSFASGKSGNEQFF

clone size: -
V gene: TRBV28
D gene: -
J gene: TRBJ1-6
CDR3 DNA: TGTGCCAGCAGTGCGGACACCCAAGATAATTCACCCCTCCACTTT
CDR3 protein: CASSADTQDNSPLHF

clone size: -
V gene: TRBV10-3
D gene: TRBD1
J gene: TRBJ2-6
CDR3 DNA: TGTGCCATCAGTGAGTCTGGACAGGGGGCCCCTGGGGCCAACGTCCTGACTTTC
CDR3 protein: CAISESGQGAPGANVLTF

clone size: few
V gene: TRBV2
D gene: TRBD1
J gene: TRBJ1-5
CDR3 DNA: TGTGCCAGCAGTGAGATCCGGGACAGACGCAATCAGCCCCAGCATTTT
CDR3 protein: CASSEIRDRRNQPQHF

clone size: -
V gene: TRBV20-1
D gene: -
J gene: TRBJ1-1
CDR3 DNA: TGCAGTGCGCTCAGGTGGACTGAAGCTTTCTTT
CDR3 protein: CSALRWTEAFF

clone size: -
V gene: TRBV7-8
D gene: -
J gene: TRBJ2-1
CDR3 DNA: TGTGCCAGCAGCATCCGGGACTTCTCCTACAATGAGCAGTTCTTC
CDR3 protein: CASSIRDFSYNEQFF

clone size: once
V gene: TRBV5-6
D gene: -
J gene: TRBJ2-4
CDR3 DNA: TGTGCCAGCAGCCCGGGACACGCGAAAAACATTCAGTACTTC
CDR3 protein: CASSPGHAKNIQYF

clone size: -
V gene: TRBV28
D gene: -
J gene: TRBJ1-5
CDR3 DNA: TGTGCCAGCAGTTTAAGCTATCAGCCCCAGCATTTT
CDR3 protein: CASSLSYQPQHF

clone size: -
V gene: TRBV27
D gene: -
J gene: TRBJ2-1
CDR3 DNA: TGTGCCAGCAGTTTAAGGGGAGGAGGCAATGAGCAGTTCTTC
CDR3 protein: CASSLRGGGNEQFF

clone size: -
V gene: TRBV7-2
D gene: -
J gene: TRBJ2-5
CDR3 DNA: TGTGCCAGCAGCTTAGGTCCAGTCGGGGAGACCCAGTACTTC
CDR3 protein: CASSLGPVGETQYF

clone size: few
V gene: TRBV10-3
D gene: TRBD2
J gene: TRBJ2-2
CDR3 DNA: TGTGCCACCAGAGATGGCCTAGCGGCTTCCGGGGAGCTGTTTTTT
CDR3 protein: CATRDGLAASGELFF

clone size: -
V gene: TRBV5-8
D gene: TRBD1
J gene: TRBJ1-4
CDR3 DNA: TGTGCCAGCAGCTCGGGACAGGCAAATAATGAAAAACTGTTTTTT
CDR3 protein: CASSSGQANNEKLFF

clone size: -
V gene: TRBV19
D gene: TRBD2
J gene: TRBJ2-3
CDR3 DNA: TGTGCCAGTAGACCGGGCGCGGGAGAGGGCACAGATACGCAGTATTTT
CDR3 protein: CASRPGAGEGTDTQYF

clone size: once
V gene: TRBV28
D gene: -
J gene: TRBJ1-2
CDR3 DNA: TGTGCCACCCGGCGAGGTTCAACCTATGGCTACACCTTC
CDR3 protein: CATRRGSTYGYTF

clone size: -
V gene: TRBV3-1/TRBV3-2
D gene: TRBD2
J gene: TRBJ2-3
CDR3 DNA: TGTGCCAGTTCGAATCCCAGCGGGGGGGGCCGGTGGACGCAGTATTTT
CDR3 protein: CASSNPSGGGRWTQYF

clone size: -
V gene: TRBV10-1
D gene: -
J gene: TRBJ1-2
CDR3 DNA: TGCGCCAGCAGTGAACAGGACTATGGCTACACCTTC
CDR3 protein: CASSEQDYGYTF

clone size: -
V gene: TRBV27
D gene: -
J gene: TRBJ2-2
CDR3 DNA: TGTGCCAGCAGTACCGACAGGAACACCGGGGAGCTGTTTTTT
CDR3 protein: CASSTDRNTGELFF

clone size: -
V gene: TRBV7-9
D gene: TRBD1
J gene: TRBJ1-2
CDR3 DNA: TGTGCCAGCAGCGAGGACAGGGTAGTTGGCTACACCTTC
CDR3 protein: CASSEDRVVGYTF

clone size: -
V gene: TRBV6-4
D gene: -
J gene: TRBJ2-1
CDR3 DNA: TGTGCCAGCAGTCCGACGTTTATGGAGACGAATGAGCAGTTCTTC
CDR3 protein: CASSPTFMETNEQFF

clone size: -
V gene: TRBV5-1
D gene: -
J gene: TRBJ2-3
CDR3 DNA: TGCGCCAGCAGCCGGACGGGACTCCAGAATACGCAGTATTTT
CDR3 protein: CASSRTGLQNTQYF